These T cell receptor beta chains were read from a single sample in a study of molecular identifiers for immune sequencing clone quantification. TCRdb fed the PCR reads into MiXCR, producing one record per CDR3 protein. The sample includes some 91,000 distinct CDR3 sequences, 24% seen only once; the top ten take about 0.99%. Input material: naive CD8+ T cells from blood, with Jurkat cell RNA spiked in. These receptors were taken from a human donor in good health. Some libraries in this study had Jurkat cell RNA spiked in. CDR3s include the opening cysteine and the closing phenylalanine or tryptophan. The D gene is left open where the match is weak. Size is omitted from some rows. Given values are once, few, many or a class for expanded clones.

clone size,V gene,D gene,CDR3 length,J gene,CDR3 DNA,CDR3 protein
many,TRBV4-3,TRBD2,18,TRBJ2-7,TGCGCCAGCAGCCAAGATTCGCTTGGGACTAGCGGGAGCCGCGAGCAGTACTTC,CASSQDSLGTSGSREQYF
NA,TRBV7-2,NA,15,TRBJ2-7,TGTGCCAGCAGCTCCACACTAGCTCAGACCTACGAGCAGTACTTC,CASSSTLAQTYEQYF
many,TRBV28,NA,14,TRBJ1-5,TGTGCCAGCAGCTCCAACGGGATGGGTCAGCCCCAGCATTTT,CASSSNGMGQPQHF
NA,TRBV4-1,NA,16,TRBJ2-6,TGCACCAGCAGCCAAGGAACCGGGACTGGGGCCAACGTCCTGACTTTC,CTSSQGTGTGANVLTF
few,TRBV12-3/TRBV12-4,NA,15,TRBJ2-5,TGTGCCAGCAGTCACCCCTCCGAGTCCCAAGAGACCCAGTACTTC,CASSHPSESQETQYF
NA,TRBV4-3,NA,13,TRBJ1-2,TGCGCCAGCAGCCAAGATGTGACTTTTGGCTACACCTTC,CASSQDVTFGYTF
many,TRBV6-6,NA,18,TRBJ1-1,TGTGCCAGCAGTCCCTGGGGCGCAGGCCATCCGGGGGGTGCTGAAGCTTTCTTT,CASSPWGAGHPGGAEAFF
few,TRBV4-2,TRBD2,14,TRBJ2-7,TGTGCCAGCAGCCCCCGGGGGGATTCCTACGAGCAGTACTTC,CASSPRGDSYEQYF
few,TRBV27,TRBD1,14,TRBJ2-3,TGTGCCAGCAGCAGACAGGGGCTTTTGGATACGCAGTATTTT,CASSRQGLLDTQYF
many,TRBV7-6,TRBD1,15,TRBJ1-4,TGTGCCAGCAGCCCCGGACAGGGGGTTTATGAAAAACTGTTTTTT,CASSPGQGVYEKLFF
few,TRBV4-2,TRBD1,17,TRBJ2-7,TGTGCCAGCAGCCAAGAGGGGACAGGGGTGAGCTCCTACGAGCAGTACTTC,CASSQEGTGVSSYEQYF
many,TRBV27,NA,16,TRBJ2-2,TGTGCCAGCAGTTTATATTCAGGGACGCACACCGGGGAGCTGTTTTTT,CASSLYSGTHTGELFF
many,TRBV4-3,NA,15,TRBJ2-7,TGCGCCAGCAGCAGATCCGCCCTGGGCTCCTACGAGCAGTACTTC,CASSRSALGSYEQYF
many,TRBV7-9,NA,15,TRBJ2-7,TGTGCCAGCAGCTTAGACGGAGGACCGAGCTACGAGCAGTACTTC,CASSLDGGPSYEQYF
NA,TRBV27,NA,15,TRBJ2-3,TGTGCCAGCAGTTTATTACAGGGTGGCACAGATACGCAGTATTTT,CASSLLQGGTDTQYF
many,TRBV28,NA,14,TRBJ2-1,TGTGCCAGCAGTCTAGGGGGGTGGATCAATGAGCAGTTCTTC,CASSLGGWINEQFF
many,TRBV6-5,TRBD2,16,TRBJ2-5,TGTGCCAGCAGTTACTCCCCTAGCGGGGAGCAAGAGACCCAGTACTTC,CASSYSPSGEQETQYF
many,TRBV23-1,TRBD1,13,TRBJ2-7,TGCGCCAGCAGTCGGGAAGGGGGCTGCGAGCAGTACTTC,CASSREGGCEQYF
NA,TRBV18,NA,15,TRBJ1-1,TGTGCCAGCTCACCCGTGGACACGCCGAACACTGAAGCTTTCTTT,CASSPVDTPNTEAFF
few,TRBV7-9,NA,13,TRBJ2-4,TGTGCCACCACATGGGGTGGGACAAACATTCAGTACTTC,CATTWGGTNIQYF
many,TRBV25-1,TRBD2,17,TRBJ2-7,TGTGCCAGCAGTGAAGGCCTAGCGGGAGAGGTGTACTACGAGCAGTACTTC,CASSEGLAGEVYYEQYF
NA,TRBV29-1,NA,15,TRBJ2-7,TGCAGCGTTGTCGGATGGGTAGCGAGCACCTACGAGCAGTACTTC,CSVVGWVASTYEQYF
NA,TRBV7-5,NA,17,TRBJ2-6,NA,CISVPPEGGSGANVLTF
NA,TRBV30,TRBD2,15,TRBJ2-1,TGTGCCTGGAGCCTACTAGCGGGGGTATACAATGAGCAGTTCTTC,CAWSLLAGVYNEQFF
many,TRBV3-1,NA,15,TRBJ1-3,TGTGCCAGCAGTATTGGAGGACTCTCTGGAAACACCATATATTTT,CASSIGGLSGNTIYF
NA,TRBV6-2/TRBV6-3,TRBD1,17,TRBJ2-1,TGTGCCAGCAGTTACTCCCTAAGACAGGGGAGGAGGAATGAGCAGTTCTTC,CASSYSLRQGRRNEQFF
NA,TRBV19,NA,16,TRBJ2-1,TGTGCCAGTAGCCCAACCACAGGGAGCTCCTACAATGAGCAGTTCTTC,CASSPTTGSSYNEQFF
NA,TRBV29-1,TRBD2,14,TRBJ2-7,TGCAGCGTCGCAGGGAGGGAGTTCTCCTACGAGCAGTACTTC,CSVAGREFSYEQYF
few,TRBV7-2,NA,15,TRBJ2-1,TGTGCCAGCAGCAGGACAGTGACGGCCTACAATGAGCAGTTCTTC,CASSRTVTAYNEQFF
many,TRBV12-5,NA,18,TRBJ2-3,TGTGCTAGTGGTTTGTCCATTCGAGGTCCAGGCCTCACAGATACGCAGTATTTT,CASGLSIRGPGLTDTQYF
few,TRBV12-3/TRBV12-4,NA,14,TRBJ2-1,TGTGCCAGCAGTTTAGCCCTAGCCCACAATGAGCAGTTCTTC,CASSLALAHNEQFF
few,TRBV19,TRBD1,17,TRBJ1-5,TGTGCCAGTAGTATTTCCTCGGGACAGCATAGCAATCAGCCCCAGCATTTT,CASSISSGQHSNQPQHF
many,TRBV28,NA,15,TRBJ2-5,TGTGCCAGCAGTTTCGCACAGGGAGCCAAAGAGACCCAGTACTTC,CASSFAQGAKETQYF
NA,TRBV3-1,NA,14,TRBJ2-1,TGTGCCAGCAGCCAAGATATGGGGAGGAATGAGCAGTTCTTC,CASSQDMGRNEQFF
NA,TRBV7-9,NA,15,TRBJ2-7,TGTGCCAGCAGCTTATCGCCTAACGGGAACTACGAGCAATACTTC,CASSLSPNGNYEQYF
many,TRBV6-2/TRBV6-3,TRBD1,17,TRBJ1-1,TGTGCCAGCAGTGCGCGACAGGGGATGGGGTTGAACACTGAAGCTTTCTTT,CASSARQGMGLNTEAFF
once,TRBV5-3,NA,15,TRBJ1-4,TGTGCCAGCAGCTTAATCTGGGGGGCTAATGGAAAACTGTTTTTT,CASSLIWGANGKLFF
NA,TRBV6-5,TRBD1,15,TRBJ2-5,TGTGCCAGCAGTTACTCCGGGACAGGTATAGAGCCCCAGTACTTC,CASSYSGTGIEPQYF
many,TRBV5-1,TRBD2,15,TRBJ2-1,TGCGCCAGCAGCTTGGTTTCTAGCGGGATTAGTGAGCAGTTCTTC,CASSLVSSGISEQFF
few,TRBV3-1,NA,17,TRBJ2-5,TGTGCCAGCAGGCGTATGAGTGTTAGTTCGTACCAAGAGACCCAGTACTTC,CASRRMSVSSYQETQYF
NA,TRBV10-1,TRBD2,13,TRBJ2-5,TGCGCCAGCAGTGATGCGGGGGTGAAGACCCAGTACTTC,CASSDAGVKTQYF
many,TRBV21-1,NA,15,TRBJ2-2,TGTGCCAGCAGCAAGGTGACTAGTGGCACCGGGGAGCTGTTTTTT,CASSKVTSGTGELFF
many,TRBV19,TRBD1,16,TRBJ2-2,TGTGCCAGTAGAACACGGACAGGGTCCGGGACCGGGGAGCTGTTTTTT,CASRTRTGSGTGELFF
many,TRBV24-1,NA,18,TRBJ2-2,TGTGCCACCAGTGACTCCCGGGGTGTTGCGGCAAACACCGGGGAGCTGTTTTTT,CATSDSRGVAANTGELFF
many,TRBV7-6,NA,15,TRBJ2-5,TGTGCCAGCAGCCTGGTTAGCGGACACCAAGAGACCCAGTACTTC,CASSLVSGHQETQYF
NA,TRBV5-3,NA,13,TRBJ2-7,TGTGCCAGCAGCTTGGGAGTAGGTTACGAGCGGTACTTC,CASSLGVGYERYF
many,TRBV7-6,NA,14,TRBJ2-7,TGTGCCAGCAGCTTAACCGGATTCTCCTACGAGCAGTACTTC,CASSLTGFSYEQYF
many,TRBV6-1,NA,14,TRBJ1-1,TGTGCCAGCAGTGGTATACATGGTAGCACTGAAGCTTTCTTT,CASSGIHGSTEAFF
few,TRBV19,NA,17,TRBJ1-2,TGTGCCAGTAGTATGATGCTGGGGACCGCAGCTAACTATGGCTACACCTTC,CASSMMLGTAANYGYTF
many,TRBV27,NA,15,TRBJ2-7,TGTGCCAGCAAGATGGGACTCCCGGCGATAAGCGAGCAGTACTTC,CASKMGLPAISEQYF
many,TRBV13,NA,14,TRBJ2-3,TGTGCCAGCAGCAACCATGGGGCGGCAGATACGCAGTATTTT,CASSNHGAADTQYF